Following are 10 T cell receptor beta chains from one sample sequenced in a study of CXCR3-negative and CXCR3-positive naive CD8 T cells. UMI labels and 5' RACE were used to prepare the TRB cDNA libraries. Reanalyzing the 5' RACE reads, TCRdb keeps one entry per CDR3 protein, without DNA. The sample holds 45,000 to 70,000 distinct CDR3 sequences. Sequences were obtained from memory CD8+ T cells from blood. Receptors originate from a human donor in good health. Some clones in this sample may be carry-over from other donors' samples.

The rearrangement joins TRBV10-3 to TRBJ2-7; without DNA, the TCRdb call of TRBD1 cannot be checked. Germline V lookup: CDR1 ENHRY, CDR2 SYGVKD. CDR3 size: 14 residues. CDR3 in amino acids: CAISESGGPYEQYF.

The chain carries TRBV20-1 and TRBJ1-1; the D call from TCRdb, TRBD1, cannot be confirmed without DNA. CDR3 length: 13 residues. In germline, CDR1 is DFQATT, CDR2 SNEGSKA (reference sequence). CDR3 residues: CSARGGTDLEAFF.

This sequence joins TRBV7-8 and TRBJ1-1. CDR3 length equals 14 residues. Germline CDR1 is SGHVS and CDR2 is FQNEAQ. Here the CDR3 reads CASSPQPVNTEAFF.

The gene calls are TRBV6-5 and TRBJ2-5; TCRdb proposes TRBD1, but this gene call is untestable without DNA. The CDR3 consists of 13 residues. Germline assignment: CDR1 MNHEY and CDR2 SVGAGI. The CDR3 loop reads CASSLLGEETRYF.

V and J are TRBV4-3 and TRBJ2-6; the D call from TCRdb, TRBD2, cannot be confirmed without DNA. The CDR3 runs to 16 residues. Per germline, CDR1 LGHNA and CDR2 YSLEER. CDR3 region: CASSQLEGTGANVLTF.

The chain uses TRBV14 and TRBJ2-1; lacking DNA, the TRBD2 call made by TCRdb goes unchecked. Germline V CDR1 and CDR2: SGHDN, FVKESK. The CDR3 is 15 amino acids. The CDR3 loop reads CASSLLAGGLNEQFF.

The J gene is TRBJ2-3, the V gene TRBV12-3 or TRBV12-4; checking the TCRdb D call of TRBD2 is not possible without DNA. The CDR3 consists of 16 residues. The CDR3 reads CASSPRTSGAMDTQYF.

The V gene is TRBV29-1, the J gene TRBJ2-7; TCRdb outputs TRBD2, but without DNA this stays unchecked. The CDR3 totals 13 residues. CDR1 is SQVTM and CDR2 is ANQGSEA in the germline V gene. The CDR3: CSVEVGPIQEQYF.

Here the CDR3 reads CASSPWTGDSYEQYF. The rearrangement joins TRBV28 to TRBJ2-7; the D gene TCRdb calls, TRBD1, cannot be checked with no DNA. Germline assignment: CDR1 MDHEN and CDR2 SYDVKM. The CDR3 consists of 15 residues.

V usage is TRBV7-9 and J usage is TRBJ1-1; TCRdb picks TRBD1, but there is no DNA to check that call. Germline-derived CDR1 and CDR2 are SEHNR and FQNEAQ (reference sequence). The CDR3 consists of 13 residues. Here the CDR3 reads CASRTGADTEAFF.